This TCR beta chain derives from a study of sequential checkpoint blockade in melanoma. At the level of the study: Randomization was 1:1 between first-line nivolumab→ipilimumab and ipilimumab→nivolumab.

Sequencing used immunoSEQ multiplex PCR; TCRdb keeps in-frame clones, though not all of them. The sample records 2,000 to 3,000 clones, roughly 20% being singletons. Sample share makes this clone medium-sized. Treatment in this sample: randomized to nivolumab then ipilimumab (arm A) or the reverse (arm B). Germline loops: CDR1 MDHEN, CDR2 SYDVKM. This CDR3 is 15 amino acids long. V lost 2 bases and J lost 6, with 16 bases in between. The specimen comprised tumor tissue (inferred from file names), sampled from a patient given nivolumab and ipilimumab in sequence. The genes are TRBV28 and TRBJ1-2; no definite D call. This TCR derives from a human donor with melanoma. CDR3 bases: TGTGCCAGCAGTTTAGTCGCCCGCCAGCCCCATGGCTACACCTTC. This gives the protein CASSLVARQPHGYTF.